These 10 T cell receptor beta chains were all obtained from the same sample, sequenced in a study of OX40 agonist ivuxolimab in advanced cancers. Some clones are missing from TCRdb's copy, which holds only in-frame ones; the method was immunoSEQ multiplex PCR. The sample consists of some 12,000 clones, roughly 77% of them appearing once. The source was CD4+ or CD8+ T cells sorted from blood, collected in a trial of the OX40 agonist ivuxolimab. The receptors shown here come from an adult with an advanced solid tumor such as melanoma, head and neck, liver or kidney cancer.

This sequence joins TRBV7-8 and TRBJ2-3; D perhaps matches TRBD2 (6 bases). Trimming stripped 5 bases from V and 5 bases from J, with 8 bases between. From germline, CDR1 is SGHVS and CDR2 FQNEAQ. This CDR3 has 12 residues. CDR3 loop: CASSRLVDTQYF. The CDR3 DNA reads TGTGCCAGCAGCAGACTAGTAGATACGCAGTATTTT. Full variable domain (rest looked up from reference TRBV7-8 and TRBJ2-3): GAGVSQSPRYKVAKRGQDVALRCDPISGHVSLFWYQQALGQGPEFLTYFQNEAQLDKSGLPSDRFFAERPEGSVSTLKIQRTQQEDSAVYLCASSRLVDTQYFGPGTRLTVL.

This sequence joins TRBV6-6 and TRBJ2-5; 9 bases agree with TRBD1. After removal of 2 bases from V and 5 bases from J, the junction contained 9 bases not matched to a gene. This CDR3 is built from 16 residues. Germline V gives CDR1 MNHNY, CDR2 SVGAGI (reference sequence). CDR3 coding DNA: TGTGCCAGCAGTTACCTATCGACAGGGACAGGGGAGACCCAGTACTTC. Its translation is CASSYLSTGTGETQYF.

The chain carries TRBV28 and TRBJ1-1; D remains unclear. Deletions cut 4 bases from V and 3 bases from J, with 12 bases between. This CDR3 comprises 14 residues. The germline CDR1 and CDR2 sequences are MDHEN and SYDVKM. The chain's CDR3 is CASSSPQRDTEAFF. Written as DNA, the CDR3 is TGTGCCAGCAGTTCCCCACAGCGGGACACTGAAGCTTTCTTT.

The gene calls are TRBV4-1 and TRBJ1-6, with TRBD1 identical over 10 bases. This CDR3 is 18 amino acids long. Losses at the gene ends were 3 bases for V and 10 bases for J; bases not matched to a gene: 15. Germline lookup yields CDR1 MGHRA and CDR2 YSYEKL. CDR3 sequence reads: CASSQRRQGAGRGSPLHF. The CDR3 DNA reads TGCGCCAGCAGCCAGCGACGACAGGGGGCGGGCCGAGGCTCACCCCTCCACTTT.

CDR3 loop: CASSLAYVTAISGANVLTF. The CDR3 DNA sequence: TGTGCCAGCAGCTTAGCGTATGTGACAGCAATCTCTGGGGCCAACGTCCTGACTTTC. V is TRBV7-9 and J is TRBJ2-6; D may be TRBD1 (5 bases). Trimming removed 0 bases from V and 0 bases from J, with 15 bases in between. The germline V gene has CDR1 SEHNR and CDR2 FQNEAQ (reference sequence). There are 19 residues in the CDR3.

This clone came up a few times. The gene calls are TRBV28 and TRBJ2-5; tentative D call: TRBD2 (5 bases). V was clipped by 6 bases and J by 5 bases, with 16 bases between them. CDR3 length equals 14 residues. The V gene's germline CDR1 is MDHEN and CDR2 SYDVKM. The CDR3: CASRPRGTHETQYF. The CDR3 coding sequence is TGTGCCAGCAGACCCCGGGGAACACACGAGACCCAGTACTTC.

This clone was seen more than once but under ten times. CDR3 residues: CASSYGNTEAFF. CDR3 in DNA: TGTGCCAGCAGTTATGGGAACACTGAAGCTTTCTTT. The J gene is TRBJ1-1, the V gene TRBV28; D not resolved. This CDR3 comprises 12 residues. The ends were cut back, 4 bases at V and 1 base at J, with 4 bases in the middle. Germline V gene data show CDR1 as MDHEN and CDR2 as SYDVKM. The full variable domain, with the rest looked up from reference TRBV28 and TRBJ1-1, is DVKVTQSSRYLVKRTGEKVFLECVQDMDHENMFWYRQDPGLGLRLIYFSYDVKMKEKGDIPEGYSVSREKKERFSLILESASTNQTSMYLCASSYGNTEAFFGQGTRLTVV.

V is TRBV28 and J is TRBJ2-5, with 16 positions matching TRBD2. V lost 6 bases and J lost 1; bases outside the gene matches: 8. Germline V gene data show CDR1 as MDHEN and CDR2 as SYDVKM. This CDR3 spans 18 amino acids. The CDR3: CASSPGLAGGRFQETQYF. CDR3 DNA sequence: TGTGCCAGCAGCCCGGGACTAGCGGGGGGGCGGTTCCAAGAGACCCAGTACTTC. Full variable domain (missing parts from reference TRBV28 and TRBJ2-5): DVKVTQSSRYLVKRTGEKVFLECVQDMDHENMFWYRQDPGLGLRLIYFSYDVKMKEKGDIPEGYSVSREKKERFSLILESASTNQTSMYLCASSPGLAGGRFQETQYFGPGTRLLVL.

V and J are TRBV25-1 and TRBJ1-1; 8 nucleotides match TRBD1. Per germline, CDR1 MGHDK and CDR2 SYGVNS. The V and J ends lost 6 bases and 6 bases, in that order; junction bases with no gene match: 3. The length of the CDR3 is 12 residues. The CDR3 DNA is TGTGCCAGCAGAGGACAGGGCCCTGAAGCTTTCTTT. This sequence encodes CASRGQGPEAFF.

V is TRBV6-6 and J is TRBJ2-3; D not resolved. V was cut by 5 bases and J by 6 bases, with 12 bases left in between. Germline lookup yields CDR1 MNHNY and CDR2 SVGAGI (reference sequence). CDR3 length equals 13 residues. CDR3 sequence (DNA): TGTGCCAGCAGTCTCCTTAATACCGATACGCAGTATTTT. The encoded protein is CASSLLNTDTQYF.